This entry lists 9 T cell receptor beta chains sequenced from one sample in a study of CD4+ T cells in melanoma. Profiled with immunoSEQ multiplex PCR; TCRdb holds only in-frame clones, not every one. The sample yields about 6,900 clones, around 68% seen once. The specimen was cells from a culture (not recorded whether cultured in vitro). The source is a human donor with melanoma.

The CDR3 is CASSGYRGSYNEQFF. For the CDR3, the DNA is TGCGCCAGCAGCGGATACAGGGGCTCCTACAATGAGCAGTTCTTC. The chain joins TRBV5-1 to TRBJ2-1; 7 nucleotides line up with TRBD1. There are 15 residues in the CDR3. V was clipped by 4 bases and J by 0 bases; unmatched bases: 4. Per germline, CDR1 SGHRS and CDR2 YFSETQ.

On this clone itself: A junction end diverges from the germline sequence, so it may reflect a read error. This CDR3 is CASSKGLAADTQYF. For the CDR3, the DNA is TGTGCTAGCAGTAAGGGACTAGCTGCAGATACGCAGTATTTT. This chain joins TRBV7-7 and TRBJ2-3; TRBD2 agrees at 9 bases. The length of the CDR3 is 14 residues. CDR1 and CDR2 from the germline V gene are SSHAT and FNYEAQ (reference sequence).

A few counts support this clone. This sequence joins TRBV7-8 and TRBJ1-1, with D unresolved. CDR1 is SGHVS, CDR2 FQNEAQ, per germline. The CDR3 sequence is 13 residues long. Trimming took off 0 bases at V and 1 base at J, with 3 bases between the two ends. The CDR3 bases are TGTGCCAGCAGCTTAGCGGCGAACACTGAAGCTTTCTTT. Protein sequence: CASSLAANTEAFF.

This clone was detected once. The rearrangement uses TRBV19 and TRBJ1-4, with D unclear. Looked up from germline, CDR1 is LNHDA and CDR2 is SQIVND (reference sequence). V was clipped by 7 bases and J by 0 bases, with 12 bases between them. This CDR3 contains 15 residues. The CDR3 nucleotides are TGTGCCAGTACCCTTGCCAGTGCAACTAATGAAAAACTGTTTTTT. Amino acid sequence: CASTLASATNEKLFF.

The gene calls are TRBV7-9 and TRBJ2-3; 7 bases are a match to TRBD1. Germline-derived CDR1 and CDR2 are SEHNR and FQNEAQ (reference sequence). Losses at the gene ends were 5 bases for V and 0 bases for J; bases not matched to a gene: 5. This CDR3 region has 15 residues. The CDR3 reads CASSPGQYSTDTQYF. The CDR3 bases are TGTGCCAGCAGCCCGGGACAGTATAGCACAGATACGCAGTATTTT. The full variable domain, rest sourced from reference TRBV7-9 and TRBJ2-3, is DTGVSQNPRHKITKRGQNVTFRCDPISEHNRLYWYRQTLGQGPEFLTYFQNEAQLEKSRLLSDRFSAERPKGSFSTLEIQRTEQGDSAMYLCASSPGQYSTDTQYFGPGTRLTVL.

V usage is TRBV3-1 (or the pseudogene TRBV3-2) and J usage is TRBJ1-2; no reliable D call. Germline CDR1 is LGHDT and CDR2 is YNNKEL (reference sequence). The CDR3 runs to 12 residues. Trimming cost V 4 bases and J 5 bases, with 8 bases left between them. The CDR3 here is CASSPGLYGYTF. CDR3 sequence (DNA): TGTGCCAGCAGCCCCGGACTGTATGGCTACACCTTC.

This clone was seen a few times. V and J are TRBV18 and TRBJ2-7; D remains ambiguous. Trimming removed 2 bases from V and 4 bases from J, with 6 bases in between. Per the germline V gene, CDR1 is KGHSH and CDR2 is LQKENI. The CDR3 loop spans 12 amino acids. In nucleotides, the CDR3 is TGTGCCAGCTCACCAGATGAGTACGAGCAGTACTTC. This codes for CASSPDEYEQYF.

The chain joins TRBV5-5 to TRBJ1-2; D perhaps matches TRBD1 (5 bases). Trimming pared 0 bases from V and 7 bases from J, leaving 16 bases between. Per germline, CDR1 SGHKS and CDR2 YYEKEE (reference sequence). The CDR3 contains 15 residues. The CDR3 is CASSLVQGGFFGYTF. The CDR3 region has the DNA TGTGCCAGCAGCTTGGTTCAGGGTGGTTTCTTTGGCTACACCTTC.

This clone is labeled as large (0.1 to 1%). The chain recombines TRBV7-9 with TRBJ1-1; TRBD1 aligns across 10 bases. Per the germline V gene, CDR1 is SEHNR and CDR2 is FQNEAQ (reference sequence). This CDR3 region has 14 residues. Unmatched junction bases numbered 3, after V lost 3 bases and J lost 5 bases. CDR3 bases: TGTGCCAGCAGCTTGGACAGGGGGAGAACTGAAGCTTTCTTT. Translation gives CASSLDRGRTEAFF.